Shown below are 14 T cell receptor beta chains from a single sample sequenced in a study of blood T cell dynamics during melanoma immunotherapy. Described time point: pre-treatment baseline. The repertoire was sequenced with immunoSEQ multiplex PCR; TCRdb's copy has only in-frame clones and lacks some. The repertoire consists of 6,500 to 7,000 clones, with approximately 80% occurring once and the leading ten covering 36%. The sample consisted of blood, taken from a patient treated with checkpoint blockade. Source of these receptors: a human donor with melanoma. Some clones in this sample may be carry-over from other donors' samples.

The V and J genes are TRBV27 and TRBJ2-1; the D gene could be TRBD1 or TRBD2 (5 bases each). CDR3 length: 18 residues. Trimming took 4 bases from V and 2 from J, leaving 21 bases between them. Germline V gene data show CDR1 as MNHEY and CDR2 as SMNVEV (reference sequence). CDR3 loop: CASSSINPGTGAYNEQFF. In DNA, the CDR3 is TGTGCCAGCAGTTCGATCAACCCCGGGACCGGGGCCTACAATGAGCAGTTCTTC.

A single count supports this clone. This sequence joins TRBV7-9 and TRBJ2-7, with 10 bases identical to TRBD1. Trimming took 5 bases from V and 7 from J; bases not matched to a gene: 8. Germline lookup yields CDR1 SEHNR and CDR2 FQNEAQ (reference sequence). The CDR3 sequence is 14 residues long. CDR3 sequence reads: CASSRDRGAEEQYF. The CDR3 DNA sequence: TGTGCCAGCAGCCGGGACAGGGGTGCTGAGGAGCAGTACTTC.

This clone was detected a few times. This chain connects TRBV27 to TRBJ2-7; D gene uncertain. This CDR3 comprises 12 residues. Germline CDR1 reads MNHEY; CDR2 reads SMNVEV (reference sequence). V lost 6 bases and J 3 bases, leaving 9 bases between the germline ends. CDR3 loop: CASSTSGYEQYF. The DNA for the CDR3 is TGTGCCAGCAGCACCTCGGGCTACGAGCAGTACTTC.

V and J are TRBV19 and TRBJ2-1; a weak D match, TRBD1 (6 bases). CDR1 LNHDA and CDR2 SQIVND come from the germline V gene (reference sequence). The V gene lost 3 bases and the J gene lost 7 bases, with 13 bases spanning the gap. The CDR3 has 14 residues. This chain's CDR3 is CASSINRVGNEQFF. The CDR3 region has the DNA TGTGCCAGTAGTATTAACAGGGTGGGGAATGAGCAGTTCTTC.

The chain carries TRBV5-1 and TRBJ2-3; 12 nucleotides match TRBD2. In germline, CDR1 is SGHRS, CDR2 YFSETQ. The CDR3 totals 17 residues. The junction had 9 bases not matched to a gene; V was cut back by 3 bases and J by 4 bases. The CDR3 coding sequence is TGCGCCAGCAGCTCCCTTGCTAGCGGGGGGGCTTCAGATACGCAGTATTTT. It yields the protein CASSSLASGGASDTQYF.

The CDR3 region is CASSTVVAKNIQYF. The CDR3 DNA reads TGTGCCAGCAGTACGGTGGTAGCCAAAAACATTCAGTACTTC. The rearrangement joins TRBV6-1 to TRBJ2-4, with no clear D. This CDR3 contains 14 residues. The V and J ends lost 5 bases and 0 bases respectively, with 8 bases between them. CDR1 and CDR2 (germline): MNHNS, SASEGT.

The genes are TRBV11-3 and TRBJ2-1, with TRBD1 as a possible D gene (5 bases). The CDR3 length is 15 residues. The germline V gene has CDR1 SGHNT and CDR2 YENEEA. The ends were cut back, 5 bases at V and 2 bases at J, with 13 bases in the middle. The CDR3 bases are TGTGCCAGCAGCCCCTCGTCAGGGACCTACAATGAGCAGTTCTTC. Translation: CASSPSSGTYNEQFF.

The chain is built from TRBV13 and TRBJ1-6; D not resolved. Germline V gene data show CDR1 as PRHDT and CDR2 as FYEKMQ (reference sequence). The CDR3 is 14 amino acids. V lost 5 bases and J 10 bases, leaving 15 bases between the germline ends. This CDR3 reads CASSAKLGGSPLHF. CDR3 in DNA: TGTGCCAGCAGCGCAAAGTTGGGAGGCTCACCCCTCCACTTT. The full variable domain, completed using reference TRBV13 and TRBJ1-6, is AAGVIQSPRHLIKEKRETATLKCYPIPRHDTVYWYQQGPGQDPQFLISFYEKMQSDKGSIPDRFSAQQFSDYHSELNMSSLELGDSALYFCASSAKLGGSPLHFGNGTRLTVT.

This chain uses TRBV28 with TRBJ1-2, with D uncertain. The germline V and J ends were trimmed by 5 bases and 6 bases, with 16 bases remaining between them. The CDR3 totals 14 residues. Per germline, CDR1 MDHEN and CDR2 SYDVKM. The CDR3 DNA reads TGTGCCAGCAGTCTCTTGAGCCCTCGGGATGGCTACACCTTC. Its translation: CASSLLSPRDGYTF.

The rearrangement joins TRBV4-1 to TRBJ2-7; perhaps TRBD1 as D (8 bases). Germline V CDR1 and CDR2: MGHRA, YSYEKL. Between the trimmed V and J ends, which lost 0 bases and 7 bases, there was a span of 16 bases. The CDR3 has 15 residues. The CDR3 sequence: CASSQDGIQGGEQYF. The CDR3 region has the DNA TGCGCCAGCAGCCAAGATGGGATACAGGGGGGGGAGCAGTACTTC.

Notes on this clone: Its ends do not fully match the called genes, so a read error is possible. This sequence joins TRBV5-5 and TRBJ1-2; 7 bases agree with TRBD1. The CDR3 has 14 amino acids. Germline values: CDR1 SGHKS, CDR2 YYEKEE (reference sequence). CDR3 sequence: CASSSTTGFGAAPF. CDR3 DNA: TGTGCCAGCAGCTCGACGACAGGGTTTGGTGCCGCTCCCTTC.

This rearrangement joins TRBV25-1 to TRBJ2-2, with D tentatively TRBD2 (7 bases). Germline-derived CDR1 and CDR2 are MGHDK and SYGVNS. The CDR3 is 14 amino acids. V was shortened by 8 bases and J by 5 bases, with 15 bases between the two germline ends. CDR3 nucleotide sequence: TGTGCCAGCGAAAGAGGGGGGGAGACCGGGGAGCTGTTTTTT. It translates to CASERGGETGELFF.

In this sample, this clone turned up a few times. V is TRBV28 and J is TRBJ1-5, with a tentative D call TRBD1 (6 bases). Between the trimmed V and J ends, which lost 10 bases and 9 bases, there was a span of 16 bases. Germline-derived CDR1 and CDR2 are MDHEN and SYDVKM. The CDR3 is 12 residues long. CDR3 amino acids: CAIWGGRGPQHF. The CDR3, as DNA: TGTGCCATCTGGGGGGGCAGAGGGCCCCAGCATTTT.

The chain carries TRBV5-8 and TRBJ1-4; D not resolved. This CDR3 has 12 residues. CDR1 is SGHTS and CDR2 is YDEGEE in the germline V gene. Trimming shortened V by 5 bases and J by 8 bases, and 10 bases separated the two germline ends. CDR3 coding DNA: TGTGCCAGCAGTAGCCAGGCGGAAAAACTGTTTTTT. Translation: CASSSQAEKLFF.